This paragraph reports one T cell receptor beta chain. The CDR3 is 15 residues long. The germline CDR1 and CDR2 sequences are SGHNT and YYREEE (reference sequence). V shed 6 bases and J 3 bases; nucleotides not matched to a gene: 6. Peripheral blood CD8+ and CD4+ T cells were profiled by TCR beta sequencing. Both CD4+ and CD8+ T cells were negatively isolated, and TEMRA cells underwent FACS enrichment. This sample was taken from a study of CD8 T cells in Susac syndrome. The RNA input was roughly 0.45 to 1 ug, and it was reverse transcribed with random hexamers. Multiplex immunoSEQ PCR targeted 54 Vbeta and 13 Jbeta TCR beta segments. Via MiXCR, TCRdb re-called the immunoSEQ multiplex PCR reads, giving one row per CDR3 protein. Here the sample spans about 180,000 distinct CDR3 sequences, approximately 95% being singletons.

The receptor's source is a human donor with multiple sclerosis. V gene TRBV5-4 combines with J gene TRBJ2-2; 9 bases agree with TRBD2. Sequenced material: CD8+ T cells from PBMCs. The CDR3 region has the DNA TGTGCCAGCAAGGAGCGGGAGGACCACACCGGGGAGCTGTTTTTT. Protein: CASKEREDHTGELFF. Supplemented by reference TRBV5-4 and TRBJ2-2, the full variable domain reads ETGVTQSPTHLIKTRGQQVTLRCSSQSGHNTVSWYQQALGQGPQFIFQYYREEENGRGNFPPRFSGLQFPNYSSELNVNALELDDSALYLCASKEREDHTGELFFGEGSRLTVL.